This TCR beta chain was found in a study of T cell responses to AZD1222 COVID-19 vaccine. Study conclusions and caveats: Clonal diversity was possibly underestimated, and the donors were mostly white British, with more females. Regions left unmutated in variants are reportedly the target of nearly half of spike-specific TCRs. Repertoires were collected only later (after the peak T cell response had occurred). Among AZD1222 vaccinees, only 5 to 7 were seropositive at baseline.

Here immunoSEQ multiplex PCR was the method, and the copy in TCRdb shows in-frame clones only, minus some. The sample has over 130,000 clones; 75% to 95% are singletons. As to this clone: The target antigen is unknown.

Germline loops: CDR1 MDHEN, CDR2 SYDVKM. The CDR3 consists of 11 residues. The V end lost 3 bases, the J end lost 5 bases, and 4 bases lay between the germline ends. The TCR comes from an adult who received the MenACWY meningococcal vaccine as a control. The chain uses TRBV28 and TRBJ1-2; D not certain. The sample was peripheral blood, taken 28 days after the second dose of the MenACWY control vaccine. The CDR3 DNA is TGTGCCAGCAGTTTTGGGTATGGCTACACCTTC. Translated: CASSFGYGYTF.